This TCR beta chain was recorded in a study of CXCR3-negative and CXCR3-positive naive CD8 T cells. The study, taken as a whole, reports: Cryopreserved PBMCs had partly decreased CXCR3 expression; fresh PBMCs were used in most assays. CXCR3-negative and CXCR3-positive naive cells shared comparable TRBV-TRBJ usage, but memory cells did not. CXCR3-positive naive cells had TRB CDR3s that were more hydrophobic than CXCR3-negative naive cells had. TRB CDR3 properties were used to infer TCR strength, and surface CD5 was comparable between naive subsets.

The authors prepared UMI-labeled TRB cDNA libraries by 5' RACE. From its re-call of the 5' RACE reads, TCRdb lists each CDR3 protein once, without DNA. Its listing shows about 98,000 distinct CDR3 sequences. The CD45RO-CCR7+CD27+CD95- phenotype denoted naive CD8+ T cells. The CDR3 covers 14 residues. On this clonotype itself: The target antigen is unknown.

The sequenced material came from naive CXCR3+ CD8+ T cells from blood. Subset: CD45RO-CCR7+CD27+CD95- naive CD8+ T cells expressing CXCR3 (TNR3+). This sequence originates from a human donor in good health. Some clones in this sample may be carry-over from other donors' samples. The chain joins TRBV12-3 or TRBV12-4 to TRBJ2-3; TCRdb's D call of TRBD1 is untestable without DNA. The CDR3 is CASSLLQGPDTQYF.